Listed here are 7 T cell receptor beta chains from one sample, sequenced in a study of T cell changes during pregnancy in multiple sclerosis. Assay: immunoSEQ multiplex PCR; the TCRdb copy retains only in-frame clones and omits some. The table records tens of thousands of clones, about 91% of them present only once. The sample here was peripheral blood, taken in the first trimester of pregnancy. The receptors here all came from a female donor in good health, enrolled as a control in a pregnancy study.

The chain recombines TRBV27 with TRBJ2-5; 11 bases fit TRBD2. Germline V gives CDR1 MNHEY, CDR2 SMNVEV (reference sequence). Trimming at V came to 4 bases and at J to 1 base, leaving 5 bases not matched to a gene. The CDR3 contains 16 residues. The CDR3 spells CASSSRTSGPQETQYF. In DNA form, the CDR3 reads TGTGCCAGCAGTTCCCGGACTAGCGGGCCCCAAGAGACCCAGTACTTC.

The chain joins TRBV6-6 to TRBJ1-5; 7 bases fit TRBD1. V lost 6 bases, J lost 1 base, and 6 bases stayed unmatched. The CDR3 sequence is 15 residues long. The V gene's germline CDR1 is MNHNY and CDR2 SVGAGI (reference sequence). CDR3 in DNA: TGTGCCAGCAGAGCCCAAGGGGGCAGCAATCAGCCCCAGCATTTT. The encoded protein is CASRAQGGSNQPQHF.

The chain has TRBV27 and TRBJ1-2, with 12 nucleotides matching TRBD1. V was clipped by 6 bases and J by 6 bases; unmatched bases: 5. CDR1 and CDR2 (germline): MNHEY, SMNVEV (reference sequence). The CDR3 covers 14 residues. CDR3 nucleotide sequence: TGTGCCAGCAGAACCGGGACAGGGGGCGATGGCTACACCTTC. Translating gives CASRTGTGGDGYTF.

This rearrangement joins TRBV18 to TRBJ1-2, with 9 nucleotides matching TRBD1. The germline V gene has CDR1 KGHSH and CDR2 LQKENI. J gave up 3 bases and V 7 bases, and 9 bases lay outside the gene matches. CDR3 length: 15 amino acids. CDR3 region: CASYQEGQGDYGYTF. CDR3 nucleotides: TGTGCCAGCTACCAGGAGGGACAGGGAGACTATGGCTACACCTTC.

The V call is TRBV7-2, the J call TRBJ1-2, with D perhaps TRBD1 (6 bases). V was pared by 4 bases and J by 5 bases, with 17 bases between. Germline CDR1 and CDR2: SGHTA and FQGNSA. This CDR3 comprises 15 residues. CDR3 coding DNA: TGTGCCAGCAGCTGGGGCAGGGGTTCCTCGTATGGCTACACCTTC. Translation gives CASSWGRGSSYGYTF. Supplemented by reference TRBV7-2 and TRBJ1-2, the full variable domain reads GAGVSQSPSNKVTEKGKDVELRCDPISGHTALYWYRQSLGQGLEFLIYFQGNSAPDKSGLPSDRFSAERTGGSVSTLTIQRTQQEDSAVYLCASSWGRGSSYGYTFGSGTRLTVV.

J is TRBJ1-2 and V is TRBV28, with D unclear. V was trimmed by 6 bases and J by 4 bases, leaving 12 bases between them. The CDR3 length is 13 residues. Germline CDR1 reads MDHEN; CDR2 reads SYDVKM. This CDR3 reads CASRTQRIYGYTF. The CDR3 bases are TGTGCCAGCAGGACCCAGCGTATCTATGGCTACACCTTC.

The rearrangement uses TRBV10-3 and TRBJ1-5; TRBD1 aligns across 8 bases. Germline V gene data show CDR1 as ENHRY and CDR2 as SYGVKD. The CDR3 has 16 residues. The junction had 6 bases not matched to a gene; V was cut back by 2 bases and J by 3 bases. CDR3 in DNA: TGTGCCATCAGTGAGAGATCAGGGGGCCTCAATCAGCCCCAGCATTTT. It specifies CAISERSGGLNQPQHF.